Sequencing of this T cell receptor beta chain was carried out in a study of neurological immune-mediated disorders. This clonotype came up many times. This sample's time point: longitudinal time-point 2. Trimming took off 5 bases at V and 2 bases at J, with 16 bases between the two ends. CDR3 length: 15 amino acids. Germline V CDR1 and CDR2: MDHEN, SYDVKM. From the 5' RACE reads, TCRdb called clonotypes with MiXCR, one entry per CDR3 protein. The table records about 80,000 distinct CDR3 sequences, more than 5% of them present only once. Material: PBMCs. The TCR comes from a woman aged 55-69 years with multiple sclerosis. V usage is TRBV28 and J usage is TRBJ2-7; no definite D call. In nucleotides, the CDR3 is TGTGCCAGCAGTCCCGAGGCCCCCTCGGCCTACGAGCAGTACTTC. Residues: CASSPEAPSAYEQYF.